Listed here are 21 T cell receptor beta chains from one sample, sequenced in a study of cytotoxic CD8 clonotypes in ibrutinib-treated CLL (dated by TCRdb to the early 2020s). The library was prepared using the immunoSEQ multiplex PCR assay. TCRdb mirrors the immuneACCESS table, restricted to in-frame sequences. Some clones are absent from its copies; in checked studies, under half trace to an unresolved V gene, and the reason for the others is unknown. This sample holds approximately 40,000 clones; roughly 72% were observed only once. The ten largest clones take up around 10% of the sample. The sample's time point label, decoded: progressive disease on ibrutinib. Sequencing was performed on PBMCs, taken at disease progression, from a patient treated with ibrutinib. These receptors all stem from a human donor with chronic lymphocytic leukemia.

CDR3 sequence: CASSEENGGRELFF. CDR3 coding DNA: TGTGCCAGCAGTGAAGAGAACGGAGGCAGGGAGCTGTTTTTT. V usage is TRBV6-1 and J usage is TRBJ2-2, with D possibly being TRBD2 (5 bases). The germline V gene encodes CDR1 MNHNS and CDR2 SASEGT. Trimming stripped 1 base from V and 9 bases from J, with 12 bases between. The CDR3 extends over 14 amino acids.

The V call is TRBV28, the J call TRBJ1-1; no definite D call. The CDR3 extends over 15 amino acids. Trimming stripped 5 bases from V and 2 bases from J, with 15 bases between. Germline V gene data show CDR1 as MDHEN and CDR2 as SYDVKM. In DNA form, the CDR3 reads TGTGCCAGCAGTATAACGTCGACGGCAAACACTGAAGCTTTCTTT. Amino acids: CASSITSTANTEAFF. The entire variable domain, with the rest obtained from reference TRBV28 and TRBJ1-1, is as follows: DVKVTQSSRYLVKRTGEKVFLECVQDMDHENMFWYRQDPGLGLRLIYFSYDVKMKEKGDIPEGYSVSREKKERFSLILESASTNQTSMYLCASSITSTANTEAFFGQGTRLTVV.

Comment on this clone: Distinct nucleotide sequences in the sample also encode this CDR3. CDR3 DNA: TGCGCCAGCAGTTCCGGACTCGTCTCCTACAATGAGCAGTTCTTC. As protein: CASSSGLVSYNEQFF. V is TRBV5-1 and J is TRBJ2-1; D perhaps matches TRBD2 (5 bases). The V gene lost 5 bases and the J gene lost 0 bases, with 12 bases spanning the gap. This CDR3 spans 15 amino acids. Germline CDR1 SGHRS, CDR2 YFSETQ.

This rearrangement joins TRBV27 to TRBJ1-3; 9 bases line up with TRBD1. V lost 4 bases and J lost 0; bases outside the gene matches: 1. The CDR3 contains 15 residues. Germline V gene data show CDR1 as MNHEY and CDR2 as SMNVEV (reference sequence). The CDR3 nucleotides are TGTGCCAGCAGTTCGACAGGGGGCTCTGGAAACACCATATATTTT. Amino acid sequence: CASSSTGGSGNTIYF.

The chain combines TRBV6-1 with TRBJ1-2; D is undetermined. V shed 3 bases and J shed 4 bases, with 18 bases lying between them. From germline, CDR1 is MNHNS and CDR2 SASEGT. The CDR3 length is 16 residues. CDR3 region: CASSETSREGRYGYTF. In DNA form, the CDR3 reads TGTGCCAGCAGTGAGACCTCGAGGGAGGGCCGCTATGGCTACACCTTC.

V gene TRBV7-8 combines with J gene TRBJ1-1, with TRBD1 matching 10 bases. The J segment lost 5 bases and the V segment lost 5 bases, leaving 8 bases of the junction unmatched. Germline loops: CDR1 SGHVS, CDR2 FQNEAQ. The length of the CDR3 is 15 residues. The CDR3 is CASSLRQGAWTEAFF. The CDR3 DNA reads TGTGCCAGCAGCCTGCGACAGGGGGCATGGACTGAAGCTTTCTTT.

The chain links TRBV11-3 to TRBJ2-1, with unresolved D. Germline values: CDR1 SGHNT, CDR2 YENEEA. CDR3 length: 15 residues. V was trimmed by 5 bases and J by 8 bases, leaving 19 bases between them. The CDR3 protein is CASSEAAVRVDEQFF. CDR3 DNA sequence: TGTGCCAGCAGCGAGGCGGCGGTACGGGTAGATGAGCAGTTCTTC.

This clone was detected only once. The chain couples TRBV4-1 to TRBJ2-7; TRBD2 aligns across 13 bases. V lost 1 base and J lost 6; bases outside the gene matches: 6. The CDR3 consists of 16 residues. In germline, CDR1 is MGHRA, CDR2 YSYEKL. The CDR3 sequence: CASSQAPGLAGPEQYF. The CDR3 nucleotides are TGCGCCAGCAGCCAAGCCCCGGGACTAGCGGGACCCGAGCAGTACTTC.

The gene calls are TRBV27 and TRBJ1-1; 9 bases align to TRBD1. Trimming cost V 5 bases and J 0 bases; bases outside gene matches: 4. The CDR3 loop spans 15 amino acids. Germline lookup yields CDR1 MNHEY and CDR2 SMNVEV (reference sequence). The CDR3 nucleotides are TGTGCCAGCAGTCAAAGACAGGGGGTGAACACTGAAGCTTTCTTT. Its translation: CASSQRQGVNTEAFF.

The V call is TRBV18, the J call TRBJ2-7; D is perhaps TRBD2 (6 bases). The CDR3 has 15 residues. Germline V gives CDR1 KGHSH, CDR2 LQKENI. V gave up 0 bases and J gave up 2 bases, with 11 bases separating them. CDR3 loop: CASSPPASAAYEQYF. CDR3 nucleotide sequence: TGTGCCAGCTCACCACCGGCTAGCGCCGCCTACGAGCAGTACTTC. Full variable domain (missing parts from reference TRBV18 and TRBJ2-7): NAGVMQNPRHLVRRRGQEARLRCSPMKGHSHVYWYRQLPEEGLKFMVYLQKENIIDESGMPKERFSAEFPKEGPSILRIQQVVRGDSAAYFCASSPPASAAYEQYFGPGTRLTVT.

This sequence joins TRBV30 and TRBJ1-2; D perhaps matches TRBD1 (6 bases). Trimming pared 0 bases from V and 8 bases from J, leaving 16 bases between. This CDR3 region has 14 residues. Germline assignment: CDR1 GTSNPN and CDR2 SVGIG (reference sequence). The CDR3 DNA reads TGTGCCTGGAGTGTCTCGCAGGGGATGGGAGGCTACACCTTC. Protein sequence: CAWSVSQGMGGYTF.

The V and J genes are TRBV7-8 and TRBJ2-7; 8 bases fit TRBD2. CDR1 is SGHVS, CDR2 FQNEAQ, per germline. Trimming at V came to 1 base and at J to 4 bases, leaving 3 bases not matched to a gene. The CDR3 runs to 14 residues. The DNA for the CDR3 is TGTGCCAGCAGCTTAGGGGTAGCGGGATACGAGCAGTACTTC. Translation: CASSLGVAGYEQYF. Full variable domain (outside the CDR3, taken from reference TRBV7-8 and TRBJ2-7): GAGVSQSPRYKVAKRGQDVALRCDPISGHVSLFWYQQALGQGPEFLTYFQNEAQLDKSGLPSDRFFAERPEGSVSTLKIQRTQQEDSAVYLCASSLGVAGYEQYFGPGTRLTVT.

V usage is TRBV2 and J usage is TRBJ2-1, with D unclear. The CDR3 runs 13 residues. The germline gives CDR1 SNHLY, CDR2 FYNNEI. V lost 7 bases and J 1 base, leaving 8 bases between the germline ends. The CDR3 protein is CASNLGSYNEQFF. For the CDR3, the DNA is TGTGCCAGCAATCTGGGGTCCTACAATGAGCAGTTCTTC.

The chain joins TRBV6-5 to TRBJ1-2; D is perhaps TRBD1 (6 bases). CDR1 and CDR2 from the germline V gene are MNHEY and SVGAGI. The V gene lost 2 bases and the J gene lost 0 bases, with 10 bases spanning the gap. The CDR3 is made up of 15 amino acids. CDR3 in amino acids: CASSYTQGTNYGYTF. The CDR3 DNA is TGTGCCAGCAGTTACACACAGGGAACTAACTATGGCTACACCTTC.

This clone was seen a few times. J is TRBJ1-1 and V is TRBV7-9, with 7 bases matching TRBD1. Germline assignment: CDR1 SEHNR and CDR2 FQNEAQ (reference sequence). The trim removed 5 bases at V and 8 bases at J, leaving 14 bases unmatched. The CDR3 spans 15 residues. The CDR3 sequence: CASSPETGSGPEAFF. CDR3 DNA sequence: TGTGCCAGCAGCCCCGAGACAGGGAGTGGACCCGAAGCTTTCTTT.

The chain couples TRBV18 to TRBJ2-1; 9 nucleotides match TRBD1. V lost 3 bases to trimming and J lost 10 bases; unmatched junction nucleotides: 7. CDR1 KGHSH and CDR2 LQKENI come from the germline V gene. This CDR3 region has 14 residues. CDR3 region: CASSPGQGFYEQFF. The CDR3, as DNA: TGTGCCAGCTCACCCGGACAGGGGTTTTACGAGCAGTTCTTC.

The chain combines TRBV6-6 with TRBJ2-3, with D possibly being TRBD2 (6 bases). Trimming took 7 bases from V and 4 from J, leaving 21 bases between them. CDR3 size: 16 residues. Looked up from germline, CDR1 is MNHNY and CDR2 is SVGAGI (reference sequence). The CDR3 nucleotides are TGTGCCAGCACCCCCCTAGGCGGGATTGGAGCAGATACGCAGTATTTT. This gives the protein CASTPLGGIGADTQYF.

This clone was recorded once. The chain uses TRBV19 and TRBJ2-7, with no clear D. V dropped 0 bases and J dropped 3 bases, with 6 bases sitting between them. This CDR3 spans 13 amino acids. Looked up from germline, CDR1 is LNHDA and CDR2 is SQIVND (reference sequence). The CDR3 here is CASSIDGSYEQYF. The DNA for the CDR3 is TGTGCCAGTAGTATAGACGGAAGCTACGAGCAGTACTTC.

The V gene is TRBV28, the J gene TRBJ1-2; TRBD1 might be the D (6 bases). The V gene lost 11 bases and the J gene lost 3 bases, with 13 bases spanning the gap. CDR1 is MDHEN, CDR2 SYDVKM, per germline. CDR3 length: 12 residues. CDR3 DNA sequence: TGTGCCTGCTCCCCAGGGGACTATGGCTACACCTTC. Translated: CACSPGDYGYTF.

J is TRBJ1-2 and V is TRBV7-9, with a weak D call TRBD1 (6 bases). The CDR3 is 16 residues long. Germline V CDR1 and CDR2: SEHNR, FQNEAQ (reference sequence). The germline V and J ends were trimmed by 5 bases and 3 bases, with 19 bases remaining between them. CDR3 sequence reads: CASSHLAYRVHYGYTF. CDR3 DNA: TGTGCCAGCAGCCATCTAGCTTACAGGGTGCACTATGGCTACACCTTC.

V usage is TRBV28 and J usage is TRBJ2-1; 11 bases map to TRBD2. The germline gives CDR1 MDHEN, CDR2 SYDVKM. This CDR3 region has 15 residues. Trimming removed 5 bases from V and 10 bases from J; junction bases left unmatched: 10. Here the CDR3 reads CASSATGLAEREQFF. In DNA, the CDR3 is TGTGCCAGCAGTGCAACGGGACTAGCGGAGAGAGAGCAGTTCTTC.